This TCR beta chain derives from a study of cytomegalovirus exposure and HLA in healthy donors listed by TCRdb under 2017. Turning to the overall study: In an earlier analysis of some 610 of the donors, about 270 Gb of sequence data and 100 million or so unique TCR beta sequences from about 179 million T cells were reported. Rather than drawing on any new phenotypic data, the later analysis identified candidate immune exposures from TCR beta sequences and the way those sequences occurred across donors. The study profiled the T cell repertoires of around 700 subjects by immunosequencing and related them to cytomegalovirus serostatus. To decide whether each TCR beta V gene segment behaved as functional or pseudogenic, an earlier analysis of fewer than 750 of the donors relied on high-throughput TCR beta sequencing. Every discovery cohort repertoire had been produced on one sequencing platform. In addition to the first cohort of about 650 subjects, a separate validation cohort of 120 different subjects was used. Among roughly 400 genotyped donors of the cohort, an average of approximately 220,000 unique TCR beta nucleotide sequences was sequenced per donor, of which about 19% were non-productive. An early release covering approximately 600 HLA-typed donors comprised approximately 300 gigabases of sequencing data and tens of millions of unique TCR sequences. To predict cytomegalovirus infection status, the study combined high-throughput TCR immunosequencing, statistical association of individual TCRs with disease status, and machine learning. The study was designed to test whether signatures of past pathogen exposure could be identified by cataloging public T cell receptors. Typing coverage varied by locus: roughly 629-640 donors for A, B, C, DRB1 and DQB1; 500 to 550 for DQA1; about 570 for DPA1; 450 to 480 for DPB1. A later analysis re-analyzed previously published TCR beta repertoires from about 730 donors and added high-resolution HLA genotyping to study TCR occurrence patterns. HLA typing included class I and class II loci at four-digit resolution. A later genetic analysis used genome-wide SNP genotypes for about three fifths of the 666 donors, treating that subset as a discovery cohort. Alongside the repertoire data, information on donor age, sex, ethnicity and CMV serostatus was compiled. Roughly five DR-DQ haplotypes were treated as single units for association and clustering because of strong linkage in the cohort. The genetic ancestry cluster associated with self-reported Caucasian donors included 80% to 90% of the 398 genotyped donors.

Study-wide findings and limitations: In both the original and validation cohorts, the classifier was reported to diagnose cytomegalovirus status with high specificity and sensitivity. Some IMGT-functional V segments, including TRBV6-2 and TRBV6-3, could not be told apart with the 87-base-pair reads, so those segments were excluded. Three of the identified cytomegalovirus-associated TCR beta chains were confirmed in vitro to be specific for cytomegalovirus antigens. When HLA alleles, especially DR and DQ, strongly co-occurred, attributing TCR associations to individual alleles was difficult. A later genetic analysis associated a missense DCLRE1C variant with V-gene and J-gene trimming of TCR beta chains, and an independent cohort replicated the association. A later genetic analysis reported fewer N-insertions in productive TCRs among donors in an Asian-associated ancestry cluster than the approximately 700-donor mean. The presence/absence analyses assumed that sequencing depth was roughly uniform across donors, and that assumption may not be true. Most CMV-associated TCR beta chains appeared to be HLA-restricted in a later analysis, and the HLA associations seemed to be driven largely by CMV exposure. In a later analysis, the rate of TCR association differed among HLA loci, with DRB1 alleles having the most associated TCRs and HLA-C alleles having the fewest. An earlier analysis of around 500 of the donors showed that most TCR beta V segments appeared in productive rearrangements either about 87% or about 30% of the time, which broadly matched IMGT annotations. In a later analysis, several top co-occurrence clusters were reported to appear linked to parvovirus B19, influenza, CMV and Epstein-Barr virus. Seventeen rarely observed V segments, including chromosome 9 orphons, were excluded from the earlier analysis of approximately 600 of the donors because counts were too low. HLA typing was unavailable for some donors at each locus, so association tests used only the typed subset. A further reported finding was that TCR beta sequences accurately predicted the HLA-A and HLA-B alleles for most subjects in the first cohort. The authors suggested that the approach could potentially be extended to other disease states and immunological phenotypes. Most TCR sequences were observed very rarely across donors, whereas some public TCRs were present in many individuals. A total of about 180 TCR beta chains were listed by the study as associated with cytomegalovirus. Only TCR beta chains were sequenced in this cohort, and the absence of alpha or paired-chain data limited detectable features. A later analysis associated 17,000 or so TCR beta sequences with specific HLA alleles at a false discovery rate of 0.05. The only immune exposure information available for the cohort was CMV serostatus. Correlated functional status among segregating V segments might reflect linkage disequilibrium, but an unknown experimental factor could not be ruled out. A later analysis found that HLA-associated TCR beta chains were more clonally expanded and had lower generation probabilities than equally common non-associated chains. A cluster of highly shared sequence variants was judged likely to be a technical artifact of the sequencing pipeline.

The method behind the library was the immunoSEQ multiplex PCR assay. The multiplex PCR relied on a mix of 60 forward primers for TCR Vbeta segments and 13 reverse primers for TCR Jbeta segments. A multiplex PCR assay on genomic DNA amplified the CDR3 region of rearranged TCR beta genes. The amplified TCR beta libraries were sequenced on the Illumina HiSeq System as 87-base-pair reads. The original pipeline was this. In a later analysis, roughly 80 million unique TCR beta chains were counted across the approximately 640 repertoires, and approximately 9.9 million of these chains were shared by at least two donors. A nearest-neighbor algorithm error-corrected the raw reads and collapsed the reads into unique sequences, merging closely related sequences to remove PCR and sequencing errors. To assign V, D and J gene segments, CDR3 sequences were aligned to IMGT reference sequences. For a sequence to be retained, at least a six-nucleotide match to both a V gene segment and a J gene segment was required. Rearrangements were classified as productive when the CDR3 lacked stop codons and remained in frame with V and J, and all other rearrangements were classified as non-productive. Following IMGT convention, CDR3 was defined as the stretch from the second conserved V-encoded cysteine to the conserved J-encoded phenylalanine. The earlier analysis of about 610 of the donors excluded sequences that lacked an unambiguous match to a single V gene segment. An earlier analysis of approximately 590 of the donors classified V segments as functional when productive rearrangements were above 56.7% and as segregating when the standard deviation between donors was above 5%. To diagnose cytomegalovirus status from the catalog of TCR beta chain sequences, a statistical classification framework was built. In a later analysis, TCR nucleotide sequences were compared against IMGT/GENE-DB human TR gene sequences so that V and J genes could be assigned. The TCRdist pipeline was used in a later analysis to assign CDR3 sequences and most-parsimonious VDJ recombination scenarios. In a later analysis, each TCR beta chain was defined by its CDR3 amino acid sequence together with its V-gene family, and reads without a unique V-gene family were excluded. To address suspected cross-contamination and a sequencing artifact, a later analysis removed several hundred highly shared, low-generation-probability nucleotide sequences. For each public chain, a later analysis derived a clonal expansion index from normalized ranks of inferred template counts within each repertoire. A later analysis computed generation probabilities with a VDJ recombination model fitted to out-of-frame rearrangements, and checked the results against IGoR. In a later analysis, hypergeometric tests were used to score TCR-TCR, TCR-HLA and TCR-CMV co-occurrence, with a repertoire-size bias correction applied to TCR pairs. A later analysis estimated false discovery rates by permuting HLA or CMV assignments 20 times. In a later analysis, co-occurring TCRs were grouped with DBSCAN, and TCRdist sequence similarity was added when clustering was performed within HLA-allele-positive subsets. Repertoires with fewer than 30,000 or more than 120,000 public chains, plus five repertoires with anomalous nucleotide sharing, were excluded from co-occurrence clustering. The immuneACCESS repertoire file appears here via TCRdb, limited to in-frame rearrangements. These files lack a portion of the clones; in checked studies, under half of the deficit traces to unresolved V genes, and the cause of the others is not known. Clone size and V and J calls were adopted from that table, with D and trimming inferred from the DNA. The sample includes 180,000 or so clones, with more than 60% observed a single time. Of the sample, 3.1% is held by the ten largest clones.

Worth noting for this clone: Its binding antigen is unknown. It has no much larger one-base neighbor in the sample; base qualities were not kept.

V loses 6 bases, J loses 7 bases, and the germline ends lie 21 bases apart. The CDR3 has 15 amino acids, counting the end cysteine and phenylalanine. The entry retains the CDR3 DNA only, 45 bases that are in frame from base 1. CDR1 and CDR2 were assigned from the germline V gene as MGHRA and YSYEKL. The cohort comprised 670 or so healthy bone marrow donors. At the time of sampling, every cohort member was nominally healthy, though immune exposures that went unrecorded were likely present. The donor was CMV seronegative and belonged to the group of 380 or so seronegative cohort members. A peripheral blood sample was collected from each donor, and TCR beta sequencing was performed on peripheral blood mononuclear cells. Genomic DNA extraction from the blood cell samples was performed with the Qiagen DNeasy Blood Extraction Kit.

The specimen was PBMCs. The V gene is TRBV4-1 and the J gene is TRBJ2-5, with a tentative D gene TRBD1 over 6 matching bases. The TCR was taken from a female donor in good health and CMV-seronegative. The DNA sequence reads TGCGCCAGCAGTCCTACCGGGACACCCATAGGGACCCAGTACTTC. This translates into CASSPTGTPIGTQYF.